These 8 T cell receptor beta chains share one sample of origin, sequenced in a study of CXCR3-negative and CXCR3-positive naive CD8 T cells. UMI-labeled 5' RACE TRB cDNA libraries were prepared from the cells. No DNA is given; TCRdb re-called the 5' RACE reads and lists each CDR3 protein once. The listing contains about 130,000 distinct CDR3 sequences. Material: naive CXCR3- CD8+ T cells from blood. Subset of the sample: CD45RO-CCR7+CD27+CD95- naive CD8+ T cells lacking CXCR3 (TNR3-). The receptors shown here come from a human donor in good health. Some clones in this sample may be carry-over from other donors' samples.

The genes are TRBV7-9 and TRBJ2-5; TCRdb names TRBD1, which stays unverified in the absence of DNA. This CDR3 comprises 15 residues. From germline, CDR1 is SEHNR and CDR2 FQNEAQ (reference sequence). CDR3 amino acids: CASGGVTAEMETQYF.

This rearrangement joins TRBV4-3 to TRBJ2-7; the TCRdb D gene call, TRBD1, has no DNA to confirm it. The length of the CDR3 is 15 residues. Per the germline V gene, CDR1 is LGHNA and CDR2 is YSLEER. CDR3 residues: CASSQDTGQGYEQYF.

The CDR3 sequence is CASTREGLGQPQHF. V gene TRBV7-9 combines with J gene TRBJ1-5; TCRdb names TRBD1, which stays unverified in the absence of DNA. Germline V gene sequence: CDR1 SEHNR, CDR2 FQNEAQ (reference sequence). CDR3 length: 14 amino acids. Full variable domain (missing parts from reference TRBV7-9 and TRBJ1-5): DTGVSQNPRHKITKRGQNVTFRCDPISEHNRLYWYRQTLGQGPEFLTYFQNEAQLEKSRLLSDRFSAERPKGSFSTLEIQRTEQGDSAMYLCASTREGLGQPQHFGDGTRLSIL.

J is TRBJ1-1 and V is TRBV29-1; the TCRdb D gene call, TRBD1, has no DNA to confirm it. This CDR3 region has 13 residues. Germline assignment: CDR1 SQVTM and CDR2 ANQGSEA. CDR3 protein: CSVEDPGRTEAFF. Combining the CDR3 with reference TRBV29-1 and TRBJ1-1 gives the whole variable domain SAVISQKPSRDICQRGTSLTIQCQVDSQVTMMFWYRQQPGQSLTLIATANQGSEATYESGFVIDKFPISRPNLTFSTLTVSNMSPEDSSIYLCSVEDPGRTEAFFGQGTRLTVV.

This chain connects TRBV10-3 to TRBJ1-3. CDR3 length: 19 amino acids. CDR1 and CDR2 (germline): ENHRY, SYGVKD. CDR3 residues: CAISEAQGSEVLSGNTIYF.

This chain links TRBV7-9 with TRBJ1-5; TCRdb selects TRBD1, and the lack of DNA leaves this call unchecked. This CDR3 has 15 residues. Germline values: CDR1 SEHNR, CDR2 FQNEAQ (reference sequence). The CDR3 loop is CASSPAGGGNQPQHF.

The CDR3 here is CSVVLAAYNEQFF. The chain combines TRBV29-1 with TRBJ2-1; TCRdb outputs TRBD2, but without DNA this stays unchecked. The CDR3 loop spans 13 amino acids. Germline V gene lookup returns CDR1 SQVTM and CDR2 ANQGSEA.

The CDR3 sequence is CASSLFPDTQYF. The chain uses TRBV7-9 and TRBJ2-3. CDR1 is SEHNR and CDR2 is FQNEAQ in the germline V gene (reference sequence). The CDR3 runs 12 residues.